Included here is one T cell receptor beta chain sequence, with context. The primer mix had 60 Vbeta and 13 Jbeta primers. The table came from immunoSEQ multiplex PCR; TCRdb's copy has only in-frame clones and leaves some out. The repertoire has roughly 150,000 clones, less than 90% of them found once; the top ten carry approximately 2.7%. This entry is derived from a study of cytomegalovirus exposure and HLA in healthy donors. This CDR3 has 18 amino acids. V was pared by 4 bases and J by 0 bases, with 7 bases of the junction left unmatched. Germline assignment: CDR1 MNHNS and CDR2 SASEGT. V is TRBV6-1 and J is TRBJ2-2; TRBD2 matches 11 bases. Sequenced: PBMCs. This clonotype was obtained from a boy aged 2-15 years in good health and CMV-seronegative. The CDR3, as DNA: TGTGCCAGCAGTGTACTAGTAGCGGGGGGGCCGAACACCGGGGAGCTGTTTTTT. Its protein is CASSVLVAGGPNTGELFF.